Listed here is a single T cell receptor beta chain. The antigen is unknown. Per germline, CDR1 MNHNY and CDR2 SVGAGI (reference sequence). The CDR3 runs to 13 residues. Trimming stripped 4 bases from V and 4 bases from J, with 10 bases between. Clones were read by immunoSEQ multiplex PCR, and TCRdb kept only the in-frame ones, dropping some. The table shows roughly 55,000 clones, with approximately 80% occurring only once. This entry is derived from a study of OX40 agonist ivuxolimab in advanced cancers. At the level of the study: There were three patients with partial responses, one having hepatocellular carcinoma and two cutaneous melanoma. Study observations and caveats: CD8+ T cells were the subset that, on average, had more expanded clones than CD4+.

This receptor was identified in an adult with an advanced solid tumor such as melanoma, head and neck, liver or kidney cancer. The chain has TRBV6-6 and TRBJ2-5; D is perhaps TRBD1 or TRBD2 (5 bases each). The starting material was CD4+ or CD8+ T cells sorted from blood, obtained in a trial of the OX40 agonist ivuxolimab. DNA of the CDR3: TGTGCCAGCAGTTGGGGGATGGGAGAGACCCAGTACTTC. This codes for CASSWGMGETQYF.